This entry describes one TCR beta chain. The entry originates in a study of OX40 agonist ivuxolimab in advanced cancers. Per the germline V gene, CDR1 is KGHSH and CDR2 is LQKENI. The CDR3 spans 13 residues. V shed 3 bases and J 6 bases; nucleotides not matched to a gene: 2. The protocol was immunoSEQ multiplex PCR, while the TCRdb copy is restricted to in-frame clones and leaves out a portion. Of approximately 50,000 clones in the sample, more than 75% were seen once. The receptor comes from an adult with an advanced solid tumor such as melanoma, head and neck, liver or kidney cancer. The sequences come from CD4+ or CD8+ T cells sorted from blood, collected in a trial of the OX40 agonist ivuxolimab. The V call is TRBV18, the J call TRBJ1-1; TRBD1 aligns across 9 bases. CDR3 DNA: TGTGCCAGCTCACCTGGGGACAGGGCTGAAGCTTTCTTT. It is translated as CASSPGDRAEAFF.